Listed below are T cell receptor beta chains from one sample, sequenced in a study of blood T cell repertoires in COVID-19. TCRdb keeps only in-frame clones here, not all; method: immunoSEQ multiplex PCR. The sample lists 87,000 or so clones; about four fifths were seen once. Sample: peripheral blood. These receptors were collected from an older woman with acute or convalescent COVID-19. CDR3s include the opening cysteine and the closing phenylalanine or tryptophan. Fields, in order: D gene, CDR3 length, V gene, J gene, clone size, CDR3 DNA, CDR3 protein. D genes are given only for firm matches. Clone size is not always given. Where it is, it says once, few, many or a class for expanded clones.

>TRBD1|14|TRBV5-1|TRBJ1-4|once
TGCGCCAGCAGCTTGACAGGGGTTAACGAAAAACTGTTTTTT
CASSLTGVNEKLFF
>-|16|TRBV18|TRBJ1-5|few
TGTGCCAGCTCACCATTGGACTCTCGGAGCAATCAGCCCCAGCATTTT
CASSPLDSRSNQPQHF
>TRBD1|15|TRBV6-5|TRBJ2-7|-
TGTGCCAGCAGCCTAATCGGGACAGATCCCTACGAGCAGTACTTC
CASSLIGTDPYEQYF
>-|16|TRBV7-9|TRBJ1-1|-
TGTGCCAGCAGCTTAGATGGTGATGAGCTTAACACTGAAGCTTTCTTT
CASSLDGDELNTEAFF
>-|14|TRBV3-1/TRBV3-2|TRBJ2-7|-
TGTGCCAGCGCACGCGGGGAGTTCACCTACGAGCAGTACTTC
CASARGEFTYEQYF
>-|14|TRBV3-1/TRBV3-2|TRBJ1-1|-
TGTGCCAGCAGCCAATATGGGGGGGACACTGAAGCTTTCTTT
CASSQYGGDTEAFF
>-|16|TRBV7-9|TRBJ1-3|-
TGTGCCAGCAGCTTGTCAGGGTTCAGCTCTGGAAACACCATATATTTT
CASSLSGFSSGNTIYF
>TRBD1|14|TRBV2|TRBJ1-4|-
TGTGCCAGCAGCCGGGACAGGACTAATGAAAAACTGTTTTTT
CASSRDRTNEKLFF
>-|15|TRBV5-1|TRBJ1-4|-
TGCGCCAGCAGTTCTGGAGAGTACCAGAATGAAAAACTGTTTTTT
CASSSGEYQNEKLFF
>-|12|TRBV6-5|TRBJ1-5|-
TGTGCCAGCAGTCAAACAGGATCGCCCCAGCATTTT
CASSQTGSPQHF
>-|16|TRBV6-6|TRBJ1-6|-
TGTGCCAGCAGACTTAGGTCACAGAGTTATAATTCACCCCTCCACTTT
CASRLRSQSYNSPLHF
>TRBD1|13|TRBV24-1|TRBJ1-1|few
TGTGCCACCAGTGACCTTCGGACAGGTCGAGCTTTCTTT
CATSDLRTGRAFF
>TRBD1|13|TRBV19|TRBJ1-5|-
TGTGCCAGTACGGACAGGATGAATCAGCCCCAGCATTTT
CASTDRMNQPQHF
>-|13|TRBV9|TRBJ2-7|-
TGTGCCAGTAACCGGCAGGGGGGCAACGAGCAGTACTTC
CASNRQGGNEQYF
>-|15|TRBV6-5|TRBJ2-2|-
TGTGCTACGAGGTGGGGCGGTGTAGGAACCGGGGAGCTGTTTTTT
CATRWGGVGTGELFF
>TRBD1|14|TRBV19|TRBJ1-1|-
TGTGCCAGTAGCTTGGGGACAGGGATGACTGAAGCTTTCTTT
CASSLGTGMTEAFF
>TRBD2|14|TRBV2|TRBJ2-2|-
TGTGCCAGCATTCTAGCGGGGGACACCGGGGAGCTGTTTTTT
CASILAGDTGELFF
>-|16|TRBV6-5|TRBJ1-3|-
TGTGCCAGCAGTTACTCGCCGGGTTTTATTGGAAACACCATATATTTT
CASSYSPGFIGNTIYF
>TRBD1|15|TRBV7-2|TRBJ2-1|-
TGTGCCAGCAGCCAACGAGGACAGGGTTGGTATGAGCAGTTCTTC
CASSQRGQGWYEQFF
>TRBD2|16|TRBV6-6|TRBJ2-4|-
TGTGCCAGCAGTTGGGGGGGACGCGCGGCCAAAAACATTCAGTACTTC
CASSWGGRAAKNIQYF
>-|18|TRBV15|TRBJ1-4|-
TGTGCCACCAGTCCCTTACAGGGCTGGTCGATTACTAATGAAAAACTGTTTTTT
CATSPLQGWSITNEKLFF
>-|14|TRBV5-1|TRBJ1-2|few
TGCGCCAGCAGCTCAGGGGCCGGAGAGGAAGGCTACACCTTC
CASSSGAGEEGYTF
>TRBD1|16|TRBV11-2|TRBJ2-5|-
TGTGCCAGCAGCCCAGGGGGCCGGGGTTGGGAAGAGACCCAGTACTTC
CASSPGGRGWEETQYF
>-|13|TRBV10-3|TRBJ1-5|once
TGTGCCATCAGTGAGCACAACAATCAGCCCCAGCATTTT
CAISEHNNQPQHF
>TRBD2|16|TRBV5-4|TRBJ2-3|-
TGTGCCAGCAGCTGGGGGAAGGCGGGGGGCACAGATACGCAGTATTTT
CASSWGKAGGTDTQYF
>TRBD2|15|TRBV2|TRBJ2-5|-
TGTGCCAGCAGCGATGACTTAGCGGGGTCTGAGACCCAGTACTTC
CASSDDLAGSETQYF
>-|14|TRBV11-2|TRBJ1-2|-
TGTGCCAGCAGCTTGGACGGACTAAACTATGGCTACACCTTC
CASSLDGLNYGYTF
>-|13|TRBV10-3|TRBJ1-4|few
TGTGCCATCAGTACTACATCTAGTGGCAAACTGTTTTTT
CAISTTSSGKLFF
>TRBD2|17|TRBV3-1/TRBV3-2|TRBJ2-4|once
TGTGCCAGCAGCCAAGTTCCCAGCGGGGGGACCAAAAACATTCAGTACTTC
CASSQVPSGGTKNIQYF
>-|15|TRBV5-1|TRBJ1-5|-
TGCGCCAGCAGTAAGGACAGCGCCAGCAATCAGCCCCAGCATTTT
CASSKDSASNQPQHF
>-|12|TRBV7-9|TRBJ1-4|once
TGTGCCACAGCAGGGACTAATGAAAAACTGTTTTTT
CATAGTNEKLFF
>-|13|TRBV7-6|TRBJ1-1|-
TGTGCCAGCAGCCCCTTCCCGGGAACTGAAGCTTTCTTT
CASSPFPGTEAFF
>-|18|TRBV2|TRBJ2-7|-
TGTGCCAGCAGCCTAGGGGCGCGATCTGCGCTAAGCTCCTACGAGCAGTACTTC
CASSLGARSALSSYEQYF